This TCR beta chain comes out of a study of cytomegalovirus exposure and HLA in healthy donors. The study's findings and limits: The study flagged 150 to 200 TCR beta chains as cytomegalovirus-associated. Many donors carried some public TCRs, although rarity characterized most TCR sequences. The classifier reportedly diagnosed cytomegalovirus status with high specificity and sensitivity.

V shed 3 bases and J 1 base; nucleotides not matched to a gene: 10. The CDR3 contains 17 residues. Germline CDR1 and CDR2: MNHNS and SASEGT. Using immunoSEQ multiplex PCR, the repertoire was profiled, and TCRdb retains in-frame clones only, with some absent. Here the sample spans tens of thousands of clones, around 94% being singletons. Only one count was recorded for this clone. Antigen specificity is unknown. The chain joins TRBV6-1 to TRBJ1-2; 8 bases match TRBD1. Sequencing was done on a sample of PBMCs. This receptor was obtained from a woman younger than 30 in good health and CMV-seropositive. As DNA, the CDR3 is TGTGCCAGCAGTGATCGACAGGGGTTGAGGGGTAACTATGGCTACACCTTC. It specifies CASSDRQGLRGNYGYTF.